Listed here are 28 T cell receptor beta chains from one sample, sequenced in a study of T cell responses to AZD1222 COVID-19 vaccine. Profiled with immunoSEQ multiplex PCR; TCRdb holds only in-frame clones, not every one. The sample lists tens of thousands of clones; 65% to 90% were seen once. The material sequenced was peripheral blood, taken on day 0 of AZD1222 vaccination. The receptors were gathered from an adult in good health.

The chain couples TRBV7-9 to TRBJ1-3; D unresolved. This CDR3 is built from 15 residues. Per germline, CDR1 SEHNR and CDR2 FQNEAQ (reference sequence). V lost 0 bases and J 0 bases, leaving 6 bases between the germline ends. CDR3 loop: CASSLAGDSGNTIYF. CDR3 DNA: TGTGCCAGCAGCTTAGCAGGAGACTCTGGAAACACCATATATTTT.

The J gene is TRBJ1-2, the V gene TRBV20-1; D gene uncertain. CDR3 size: 8 residues. Germline CDR1 reads DFQATT; CDR2 reads SNEGSKA (reference sequence). Trimming took off 3 bases at V and 13 bases at J, with 6 bases between the two ends. The CDR3 sequence is CSARTGTF. In nucleotides, the CDR3 is TGCAGTGCTAGGACTGGCACCTTC.

The J gene is TRBJ1-4, the V gene TRBV6-2 or TRBV6-3, with 7 nucleotides matching TRBD1. CDR1 and CDR2 from the germline V gene are MNHEY and SVGEGT. Losses at the gene ends were 1 base for V and 0 bases for J; bases not matched to a gene: 2. The CDR3 contains 16 residues. Here the CDR3 reads CASSYYRGATNEKLFF. The DNA for the CDR3 is TGTGCCAGCAGTTACTACAGGGGCGCAACTAATGAAAAACTGTTTTTT.

Only a few counts were recorded for this clone. The chain carries TRBV7-8 and TRBJ2-7, with D possibly matching TRBD1 (6 bases). This CDR3 comprises 15 residues. CDR1 and CDR2 from the germline V gene are SGHVS and FQNEAQ. Trimming took 5 bases from V and 2 from J, leaving 16 bases between them. CDR3 DNA sequence: TGTGCCAGCAGCACTCTGTCGACAGGCCCCTACGAGCAGTACTTC. Encoded protein: CASSTLSTGPYEQYF.

This clone occurred a few times. This sequence joins TRBV12-3 or TRBV12-4 and TRBJ1-6; D call uncertain. This CDR3 is built from 13 residues. Trimming removed 2 bases from V and 5 bases from J, with 4 bases in between. CDR3: CASSLQDNSPLHF. The DNA of the CDR3 is TGTGCCAGCAGTTTACAGGATAATTCACCCCTCCACTTT.

The V call is TRBV7-9, the J call TRBJ1-3, with 7 bases aligning to TRBD1. The CDR3 totals 15 residues. In germline, CDR1 is SEHNR, CDR2 FQNEAQ (reference sequence). Trimming took 2 bases from V and 4 from J; bases not matched to a gene: 5. CDR3 DNA sequence: TGTGCCAGCAGCTTACAGGGGGGATCGGGAAACACCATATATTTT. The encoded protein is CASSLQGGSGNTIYF. Full variable domain (remainder filled in from reference TRBV7-9 and TRBJ1-3): DTGVSQNPRHKITKRGQNVTFRCDPISEHNRLYWYRQTLGQGPEFLTYFQNEAQLEKSRLLSDRFSAERPKGSFSTLEIQRTEQGDSAMYLCASSLQGGSGNTIYFGEGSWLTVV.

The rearrangement links TRBV3-1 (or the pseudogene TRBV3-2) to TRBJ2-1; 8 bases line up with TRBD2. In germline, CDR1 is LGHDT, CDR2 YNNKEL (reference sequence). J was trimmed by 7 bases and V by 4 bases; bases with no gene match: 6. The CDR3 spans 14 residues. CDR3 residues: CASSPRGGGNEQFF. The CDR3 DNA reads TGTGCCAGCAGCCCTCGGGGGGGCGGGAATGAGCAGTTCTTC.

The chain joins TRBV6-5 to TRBJ2-7; 9 nucleotides align to TRBD1. Unmatched junction bases numbered 9, after V lost 7 bases and J lost 2 bases. This CDR3 region has 15 residues. The germline V gene has CDR1 MNHEY and CDR2 SVGAGI. The CDR3 region has the DNA TGTGCCAGCACCTTAGGGGGGACAGGGACCTACGAGCAGTACTTC. This sequence encodes CASTLGGTGTYEQYF.

The chain carries TRBV4-1 and TRBJ2-1, with 15 bases matching TRBD2. V was pared by 4 bases and J by 12 bases, with 4 bases of the junction left unmatched. Germline V gene lookup returns CDR1 MGHRA and CDR2 YSYEKL. The CDR3 totals 14 residues. CDR3 nucleotides: TGCGCCAGCAGCCGAGGACTAGCGGGGGGGATGCAGTTCTTC. Its protein is CASSRGLAGGMQFF.

This clone has just a few counts. This rearrangement joins TRBV5-1 to TRBJ2-2; D gene uncertain. Per germline, CDR1 SGHRS and CDR2 YFSETQ. This CDR3 spans 12 amino acids. The V end lost 4 bases, the J end lost 0 bases, and 1 base lay between the germline ends. The CDR3 here is CASSPNTGELFF. As DNA, the CDR3 is TGCGCCAGCAGCCCGAACACCGGGGAGCTGTTTTTT.

The chain carries TRBV25-1 and TRBJ2-5; the D call may be TRBD1 or TRBD2 (6 bases each). Germline V gives CDR1 MGHDK, CDR2 SYGVNS. The V end lost 0 bases, the J end lost 4 bases, and 15 bases lay between the germline ends. This CDR3 has 16 residues. This CDR3 is CASSEYRGAVGETQYF. In DNA form, the CDR3 reads TGTGCCAGCAGTGAATATAGGGGGGCGGTGGGAGAGACCCAGTACTTC.

This clone has a handful of counts. The chain employs TRBV6-5 and TRBJ1-6; tentatively, D is TRBD1 (6 bases). Germline lookup yields CDR1 MNHEY and CDR2 SVGAGI. The ends were cut back, 0 bases at V and 13 bases at J, with 10 bases in the middle. The CDR3 is 13 amino acids. The CDR3 bases are TGTGCCAGCAGTTACTCGACTGACAGGCCCCTCCACTTT. This codes for CASSYSTDRPLHF.

The table lists this clone with a count of one. The chain links TRBV3-1 (or the pseudogene TRBV3-2) to TRBJ2-7; 10 bases match TRBD1. Germline lookup yields CDR1 LGHDT and CDR2 YNNKEL (reference sequence). This CDR3 spans 15 amino acids. J gave up 7 bases and V 4 bases, and 10 bases lay outside the gene matches. The CDR3 DNA is TGTGCCAGCAGCCTCCGGGACAGGGGTTTCCGAGAGCAGTACTTC. This sequence encodes CASSLRDRGFREQYF.

V is TRBV4-1 and J is TRBJ2-3, with D perhaps TRBD1 or TRBD2 (5 bases each). There are 17 residues in the CDR3. Between the trimmed V and J ends, which lost 1 base and 2 bases, there was a span of 16 bases. The V gene's germline CDR1 is MGHRA and CDR2 YSYEKL. The CDR3 DNA follows: TGCGCCAGCAGCCAAGTTATCCGGGTCGGGGCCACAGATACGCAGTATTTT. Protein product: CASSQVIRVGATDTQYF.

CDR3 sequence: CASSVEGYYGYTF. CDR3 bases: TGTGCCAGCAGCGTAGAAGGGTACTATGGCTACACCTTC. The chain uses TRBV9 and TRBJ1-2; D remains ambiguous. CDR3 length: 13 amino acids. V lost 0 bases and J lost 3, with 6 bases in between. Germline loops: CDR1 SGDLS, CDR2 YYNGEE.

This chain links TRBV27 with TRBJ1-1; 7 positions match TRBD1. CDR3 size: 15 residues. Germline V gives CDR1 MNHEY, CDR2 SMNVEV (reference sequence). Trimming at V came to 8 bases and at J to 1 base, leaving 10 bases not matched to a gene. The CDR3 reads CASQSRRTGNTEAFF. The CDR3 coding sequence is TGTGCCAGCCAGTCCCGGAGGACAGGGAACACTGAAGCTTTCTTT.

The genes are TRBV10-3 and TRBJ1-2; D unclear. Germline V gives CDR1 ENHRY, CDR2 SYGVKD. This CDR3 has 13 amino acids. V was pared by 4 bases and J by 3 bases, with 9 bases between. CDR3 in amino acids: CAISGDTYYGYTF. The CDR3 DNA reads as TGTGCCATCAGTGGCGACACCTACTATGGCTACACCTTC.

The chain couples TRBV7-9 to TRBJ2-1; weak D call: TRBD2 (5 bases). CDR3 length equals 15 residues. CDR1 is SEHNR and CDR2 is FQNEAQ in the germline V gene (reference sequence). V lost 0 bases and J lost 7, with 13 bases in between. The CDR3: CASSLAGRGFNEQFF. The DNA for the CDR3 is TGTGCCAGCAGCTTAGCAGGTCGAGGGTTTAATGAGCAGTTCTTC. The whole variable domain, remainder taken from reference TRBV7-9 and TRBJ2-1, is DTGVSQNPRHKITKRGQNVTFRCDPISEHNRLYWYRQTLGQGPEFLTYFQNEAQLEKSRLLSDRFSAERPKGSFSTLEIQRTEQGDSAMYLCASSLAGRGFNEQFFGPGTRLTVL.

The chain has TRBV11-2 and TRBJ2-3; D is undetermined. The ends were cut back, 1 base at V and 7 bases at J, with 3 bases in the middle. The germline gives CDR1 SGHAT, CDR2 FQNNGV. The CDR3 is made up of 11 amino acids. This CDR3 is CASSLAHTQYF. The CDR3 coding sequence is TGTGCCAGCAGCTTAGCCCATACGCAGTATTTT.

This chain connects TRBV30 to TRBJ2-7; the D is unclear. The CDR3 is 13 residues long. Germline CDR1 is GTSNPN and CDR2 is SVGIG (reference sequence). Trimming shortened V by 2 bases and J by 6 bases, and 14 bases separated the two germline ends. CDR3 loop: CAWSKGRSLEQYF. CDR3 in DNA: TGTGCCTGGAGTAAGGGCAGGTCCCTCGAGCAGTACTTC.

The V and J genes are TRBV28 and TRBJ1-2; 7 nucleotides agree with TRBD1. CDR1 and CDR2 from the germline V gene are MDHEN and SYDVKM. CDR3 length: 13 amino acids. With 6 bases clipped from V and 4 bases from J, the junction kept 5 bases outside the gene matches. The CDR3 DNA reads TGTGCCAGCAGAGAGGGGACAGTCTATGGCTACACCTTC. Translating it yields CASREGTVYGYTF.

This chain connects TRBV5-4 to TRBJ2-3, with D maybe TRBD1 (6 bases). V lost 2 bases and J 5 bases, leaving 9 bases between the germline ends. Per the germline V gene, CDR1 is SGHNT and CDR2 is YYREEE (reference sequence). The CDR3 runs 13 residues. The CDR3 region has the DNA TGTGCCAGCAGCTTTTCAGGGGAAGATACGCAGTATTTT. It specifies CASSFSGEDTQYF.

CDR3 DNA: TGTGCCAGCAGTGAATCCCTGAAGAGCTCCTACAATGAGCAGTTCTTC. As protein: CASSESLKSSYNEQFF. The genes are TRBV25-1 and TRBJ2-1, with D hard to call. V was pared by 1 base and J by 0 bases, with 10 bases between. This CDR3 is 16 amino acids long. Germline V gene data show CDR1 as MGHDK and CDR2 as SYGVNS.

J is TRBJ2-7 and V is TRBV27, with D uncertain. This CDR3 is built from 14 residues. Trimming took 8 bases from V and 2 from J, leaving 16 bases between them. Germline CDR1 reads MNHEY; CDR2 reads SMNVEV (reference sequence). CDR3 sequence reads: CASSYGPEPYEQYF. CDR3 bases: TGTGCCAGCTCCTACGGTCCGGAGCCCTACGAGCAGTACTTC.

V usage is TRBV10-1 and J usage is TRBJ2-2; D is tentatively TRBD1 or TRBD2 (5 bases each). The V gene's germline CDR1 is WNHNN and CDR2 SYGVQD (reference sequence). V was clipped by 4 bases and J by 0 bases, with 9 bases between them. The CDR3 extends over 15 amino acids. For the CDR3, the DNA is TGCGCCAGCAGTGGGGGCGGGTCGAACACCGGGGAGCTGTTTTTT. Its translation is CASSGGGSNTGELFF.

This chain connects TRBV19 to TRBJ2-7; 9 bases line up with TRBD2. Trimming cost V 5 bases and J 3 bases; bases outside gene matches: 5. The CDR3 is made up of 14 amino acids. The germline CDR1 and CDR2 sequences are LNHDA and SQIVND (reference sequence). The CDR3 nucleotides are TGTGCCAGTAGTGAAGTAGCGGGAGTCTACGAGCAGTACTTC. This encodes CASSEVAGVYEQYF.

This chain joins TRBV11-3 and TRBJ1-1; 9 bases are shared with TRBD1. This CDR3 has 17 residues. V lost 7 bases to trimming and J lost 5 bases; unmatched junction nucleotides: 17. Germline V gene sequence: CDR1 SGHNT, CDR2 YENEEA. The CDR3 sequence is CASTILGPGTGSTEAFF. CDR3 coding DNA: TGTGCCAGCACTATACTAGGGCCCGGGACAGGGAGTACTGAAGCTTTCTTT.

V gene TRBV28 combines with J gene TRBJ2-2, with 8 bases aligning to TRBD2. This CDR3 contains 14 residues. V lost 9 bases, J lost 5 bases, and 8 bases stayed unmatched. Germline CDR1 and CDR2: MDHEN and SYDVKM. In DNA, the CDR3 is TGTGCCAGTAAGAGCGGGAGAGAAACCGGGGAGCTGTTTTTT. Amino acids: CASKSGRETGELFF.